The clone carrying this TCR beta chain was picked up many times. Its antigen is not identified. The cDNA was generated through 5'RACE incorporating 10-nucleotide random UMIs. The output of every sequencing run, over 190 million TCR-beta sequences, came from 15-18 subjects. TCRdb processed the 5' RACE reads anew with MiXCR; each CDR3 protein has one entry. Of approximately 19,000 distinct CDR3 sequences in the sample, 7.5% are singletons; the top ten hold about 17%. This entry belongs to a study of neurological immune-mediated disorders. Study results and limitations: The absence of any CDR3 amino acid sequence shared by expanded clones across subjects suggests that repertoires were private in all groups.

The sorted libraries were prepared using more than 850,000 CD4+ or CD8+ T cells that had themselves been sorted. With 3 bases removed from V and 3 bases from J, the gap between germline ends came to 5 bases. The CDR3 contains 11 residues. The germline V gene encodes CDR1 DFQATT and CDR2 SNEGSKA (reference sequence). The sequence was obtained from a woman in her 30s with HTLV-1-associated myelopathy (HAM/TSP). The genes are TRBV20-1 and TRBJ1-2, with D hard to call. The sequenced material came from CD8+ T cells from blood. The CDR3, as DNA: TGCAGTGCTAGTAGGGACTATGGCTACACCTTC. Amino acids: CSASRDYGYTF.